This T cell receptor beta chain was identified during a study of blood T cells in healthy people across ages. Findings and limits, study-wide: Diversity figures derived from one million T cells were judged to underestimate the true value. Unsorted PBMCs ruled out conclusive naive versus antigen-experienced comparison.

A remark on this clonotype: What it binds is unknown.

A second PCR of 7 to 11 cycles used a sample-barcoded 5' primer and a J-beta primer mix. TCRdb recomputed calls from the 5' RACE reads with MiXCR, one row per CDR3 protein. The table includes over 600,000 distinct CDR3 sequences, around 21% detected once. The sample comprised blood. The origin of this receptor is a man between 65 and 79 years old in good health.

DNA for the CDR3: TGTGCCAGCAGTCGGGTTACGCGGCAGTTCTTC. This codes for CASSRVTRQFF. The rearrangement joins TRBV6-4 to TRBJ2-1; D unclear. The V end lost 5 bases, the J end lost 12 bases, and 11 bases lay between the germline ends. CDR1 is MRHNA and CDR2 is SNTAGT in the germline V gene. The CDR3 sequence is 11 residues long.